This TCR beta chain was found in a study of blood T cell repertoires in COVID-19. Study-level background: Samples taken during acute and convalescent COVID-19 were collected in the United States, Italy and Spain. T cells, B-cell-depleted T cells, or PBMCs provided the cDNA or gDNA that served as material.

In the source study's methods: Using reference gene primer amplification, nucleated cell counts were estimated. Assay used: immunoSEQ multiplex PCR; TCRdb lists only in-frame clones, some missing. That table gives V, J and clone size, and the DNA gave D and trimming. The table includes over 150,000 clones, about 73% detected once. V lost 3 bases, J lost 3 bases, and 5 bases stayed unmatched. The CDR3 sequence is 16 residues long. Germline loops: CDR1 SGHNT, CDR2 YYREEE (reference sequence). The sequence came from an older man with acute or convalescent COVID-19. V and J are TRBV5-4 and TRBJ1-6; 8 nucleotides align to TRBD1. The specimen sequenced was peripheral blood. For the CDR3, the DNA is TGTGCCAGCAGCTGGACAGGGAGACTCTATAATTCACCCCTCCACTTT. It translates to CASSWTGRLYNSPLHF.